The 18 T cell receptor beta chains reported below all come from one sample, sequenced in a study of type 1 regulatory T cells (dated by TCRdb to the early 2020s). Antigen specificity for these receptors is unknown. The listed sequencing device is Illumina MiSeq. The raw public data were reprocessed by TCRdb itself: fastp quality trimming at Q25, MiXCR clonotype calling, in-frame beta chains only. CDR3 protein duplicates are merged, each entry listing the most common genes and DNA. Across this sample there are 55,000 to 65,000 distinct CDR3 sequences, with 62% seen only once. The top ten clones comprise approximately 1.8% of the sample. The sequenced material came from cultured non-Tr1 T cells, either the whole culture or a sorted T cell fraction (not recorded which). The cell subset or site label of this sample denotes: non-Tr1 population from the T-allo10 product. These receptor sequences come from a human donor in good health.

The CDR3 here is CSASAASYGYTF. CDR3 DNA sequence: TGCAGTGCTAGTGCAGCATCCTATGGCTACACCTTC. The chain carries TRBV20-1 and TRBJ1-2; D remains ambiguous. CDR3 size: 12 residues. From germline, CDR1 is DFQATT and CDR2 SNEGSKA (reference sequence). V lost 3 bases and J lost 4, with 9 bases in between.

The chain joins TRBV24-1 to TRBJ1-1, with a tentative D call TRBD1 (5 bases). From germline, CDR1 is KGHDR and CDR2 SFDVKD. CDR3 length: 16 residues. V lost 0 bases to trimming and J lost 3 bases, with 13 bases between them. Here the CDR3 DNA reads TGTGCCACCAGTGATTTGCGCAGGGAGGAGGACACTGAAGCTTTCTTT. Its translation is CATSDLRREEDTEAFF.

The chain joins TRBV12-3 or TRBV12-4 to TRBJ2-7; D remains ambiguous. The V end lost 5 bases, the J end lost 2 bases, and 19 bases lay between the germline ends. The CDR3 runs 16 residues. CDR3 nucleotides: TGTGCCAGCAGTCCGGGCCGACGTACAGCAACCTACGAGCAGTACTTC. Translating it yields CASSPGRRTATYEQYF.

The J gene is TRBJ2-2, the V gene TRBV10-3; D not certain. This CDR3 region has 12 residues. The V gene's germline CDR1 is ENHRY and CDR2 SYGVKD. Trimming cost V 4 bases and J 5 bases, with 5 bases left between them. The CDR3 here is CAISVGTGELFF. The CDR3 coding sequence is TGTGCCATCAGTGTTGGAACCGGGGAGCTGTTTTTT.

The rearrangement uses TRBV7-2 and TRBJ2-2; D is ambiguous. V was shortened by 1 base and J by 5 bases, with 8 bases between the two germline ends. Per germline, CDR1 SGHTA and CDR2 FQGNSA. This CDR3 is 14 amino acids long. The DNA of the CDR3 is TGTGCCAGCAGCTTAGAACGATCTACCGGGGAGCTGTTTTTT. Residues: CASSLERSTGELFF.

This clonotype appeared once. CDR3 region: CASSLRGTSTDTQYF. CDR3 nucleotides: TGCGCCAGCAGCTTGCGGGGCACCAGCACAGATACGCAGTATTTT. This sequence joins TRBV5-1 and TRBJ2-3; D tentatively fits TRBD1 or TRBD2 (5 bases each). V was trimmed by 1 base and J by 0 bases, leaving 9 bases between them. This CDR3 is built from 15 residues. The germline V gene has CDR1 SGHRS and CDR2 YFSETQ.

The gene calls are TRBV7-9 and TRBJ2-3, with unresolved D. The CDR3 consists of 14 residues. From germline, CDR1 is SEHNR and CDR2 FQNEAQ (reference sequence). The ends were cut back, 5 bases at V and 2 bases at J, with 11 bases in the middle. The CDR3 DNA sequence: TGTGCCAGCAGCCCCCTTCTATCCACAGATACGCAGTATTTT. This sequence encodes CASSPLLSTDTQYF.

The chain couples TRBV25-1 to TRBJ2-3, with unresolved D. Between the trimmed V and J ends, which lost 0 bases and 0 bases, there was a span of 4 bases. The CDR3 covers 14 residues. In germline, CDR1 is MGHDK, CDR2 SYGVNS. The chain's CDR3 is CASSEYPSTDTQYF. CDR3 in DNA: TGTGCCAGCAGTGAATATCCAAGCACAGATACGCAGTATTTT.

This clonotype occurred once. This chain connects TRBV28 to TRBJ2-7, with D tentatively TRBD2 (5 bases). V shed 4 bases and J shed 0 bases, with 13 bases lying between them. The CDR3 is 15 residues long. Germline CDR1 is MDHEN and CDR2 is SYDVKM. In DNA, the CDR3 is TGTGCCAGCAGTTCTCCTGACACTAGCTCCTACGAGCAGTACTTC. Its protein is CASSSPDTSSYEQYF. The entire variable domain, with the rest obtained from reference TRBV28 and TRBJ2-7, is as follows: DVKVTQSSRYLVKRTGEKVFLECVQDMDHENMFWYRQDPGLGLRLIYFSYDVKMKEKGDIPEGYSVSREKKERFSLILESASTNQTSMYLCASSSPDTSSYEQYFGPGTRLTVT.

The chain is built from TRBV5-1 and TRBJ2-2, with D perhaps assigned TRBD1 or TRBD2 (5 bases each). The V end lost 4 bases, the J end lost 2 bases, and 9 bases lay between the germline ends. Germline CDR1 is SGHRS and CDR2 is YFSETQ. The CDR3 totals 14 residues. DNA of the CDR3: TGCGCCAGCAGCCGGGACGGCAACACCGGGGAGCTGTTTTTT. Translation gives CASSRDGNTGELFF. Full variable domain (outside the CDR3, taken from reference TRBV5-1 and TRBJ2-2): KAGVTQTPRYLIKTRGQQVTLSCSPISGHRSVSWYQQTPGQGLQFLFEYFSETQRNKGNFPGRFSGRQFSNSRSEMNVSTLELGDSALYLCASSRDGNTGELFFGEGSRLTVL.

J is TRBJ2-3 and V is TRBV30; 10 bases are a match to TRBD1. Unmatched junction bases numbered 7, after V lost 2 bases and J lost 2 bases. The CDR3 consists of 16 residues. The germline gives CDR1 GTSNPN, CDR2 SVGIG (reference sequence). CDR3 coding DNA: TGTGCCTGGAGTCGCCGGGACAGGGGAAACACAGATACGCAGTATTTT. It translates to CAWSRRDRGNTDTQYF.

The V and J genes are TRBV5-1 and TRBJ2-7; TRBD2 might be the D (6 bases). Per the germline V gene, CDR1 is SGHRS and CDR2 is YFSETQ. The V end was cut by 5 bases, the J end by 0 bases, with 12 bases between. CDR3 length: 14 residues. CDR3 in DNA: TGCGCCAGCAGACCCGGGACTGCCTCCTACGAGCAGTACTTC. Protein product: CASRPGTASYEQYF. Based on the CDR3 plus reference TRBV5-1 and TRBJ2-7, the full variable domain is KAGVTQTPRYLIKTRGQQVTLSCSPISGHRSVSWYQQTPGQGLQFLFEYFSETQRNKGNFPGRFSGRQFSNSRSEMNVSTLELGDSALYLCASRPGTASYEQYFGPGTRLTVT.

This rearrangement joins TRBV12-3 or TRBV12-4 to TRBJ2-5, with 12 bases fitting TRBD2. The V gene end was trimmed by 6 bases and the J gene end by 4 bases; junction bases not matched to a gene: 9. The CDR3 is 16 amino acids. The CDR3 sequence is CASSPTSGRTIETQYF. DNA of the CDR3: TGTGCCAGCAGCCCAACTAGCGGGAGGACGATAGAGACCCAGTACTTC.

This chain joins TRBV5-5 and TRBJ2-2; the D gene is possibly TRBD1 (5 bases). The CDR3 has 15 amino acids. V lost 0 bases and J lost 2, with 8 bases in between. Germline V lookup: CDR1 SGHKS, CDR2 YYEKEE (reference sequence). This CDR3 reads CASSLAGQNTGELFF. In DNA form, the CDR3 reads TGTGCCAGCAGCTTGGCCGGACAAAACACCGGGGAGCTGTTTTTT.

This chain joins TRBV5-1 and TRBJ2-7; D not resolved. The V gene lost 0 bases and the J gene lost 4 bases, with 8 bases spanning the gap. Germline V lookup: CDR1 SGHRS, CDR2 YFSETQ. The CDR3 has 13 residues. The DNA of the CDR3 is TGCGCCAGCAGCTTGGAGTCAATGTACGAGCAGTACTTC. Protein: CASSLESMYEQYF.

This clonotype was seen only a few times. This chain joins TRBV6-2 or TRBV6-3 and TRBJ2-7, with a tentative D call TRBD1 (6 bases). Germline assignment: CDR1 MNHEY and CDR2 SVGEGT. This CDR3 has 16 amino acids. Between the trimmed V and J ends, which lost 2 bases and 1 base, there was a span of 15 bases. The CDR3 sequence: CASSYHRDTRSYEQYF. The CDR3 DNA sequence: TGTGCCAGCAGTTACCACAGGGACACCCGGTCCTACGAGCAGTACTTC.

J is TRBJ2-3 and V is TRBV20-1, with 9 positions matching TRBD2. CDR1 and CDR2 from the germline V gene are DFQATT and SNEGSKA (reference sequence). The V and J ends lost 7 bases and 1 base, in that order; junction bases with no gene match: 12. The CDR3 has 16 residues. The CDR3 DNA is TGCAGTGTCAACGGGGTAGCGGGAGAGGGCACAGATACGCAGTATTTT. It codes for CSVNGVAGEGTDTQYF.

With respect to this clonotype: The junction departs from the called germline gene at one end, perhaps through a read error. The V gene is TRBV6-2 or TRBV6-3, the J gene TRBJ2-7; D gene ambiguous. The CDR3 is made up of 14 amino acids. Germline V lookup: CDR1 MNHEY, CDR2 SVGEGT. The CDR3 spells CASSYVAPNSEQYF. DNA for the CDR3: TGTGCTAGCAGTTACGTGGCGCCAAACTCCGAGCAGTACTTC.